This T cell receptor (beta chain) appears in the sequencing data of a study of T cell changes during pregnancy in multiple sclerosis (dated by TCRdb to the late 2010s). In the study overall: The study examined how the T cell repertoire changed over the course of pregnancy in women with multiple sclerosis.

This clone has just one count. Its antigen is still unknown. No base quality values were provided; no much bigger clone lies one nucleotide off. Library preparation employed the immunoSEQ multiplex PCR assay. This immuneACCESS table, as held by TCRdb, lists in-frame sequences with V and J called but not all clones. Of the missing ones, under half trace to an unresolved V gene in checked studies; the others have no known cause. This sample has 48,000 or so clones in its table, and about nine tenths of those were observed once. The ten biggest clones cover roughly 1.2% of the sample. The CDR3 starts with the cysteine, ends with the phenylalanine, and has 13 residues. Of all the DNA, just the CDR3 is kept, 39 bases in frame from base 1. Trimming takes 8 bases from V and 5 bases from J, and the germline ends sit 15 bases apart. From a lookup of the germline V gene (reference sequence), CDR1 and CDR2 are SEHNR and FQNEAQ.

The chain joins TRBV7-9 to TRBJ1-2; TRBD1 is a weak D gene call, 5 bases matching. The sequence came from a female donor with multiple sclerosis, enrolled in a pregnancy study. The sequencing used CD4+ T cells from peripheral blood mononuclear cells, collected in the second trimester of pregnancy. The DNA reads TGTGCCAGCGAGGGCGGGGGGGGATATGGCTACACCTTC. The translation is CASEGGGGYGYTF.